The rows below give T cell receptor beta chains drawn from one sample of a study of identical twins. TCRdb analysed the 5' RACE reads with MiXCR anew, one entry per CDR3 protein. This table holds about 520,000 distinct CDR3 sequences, roughly 21% found once. The same specimen was also included in a second study, on T cells expressing NK-cell markers.

Sequencing was performed on CD4+ T cells sorted from blood. The receptors derive from a woman aged 18-35 years in good health. Each CDR3 is given with its conserved first and last residue. D genes are given only for firm matches. Expanded clones get a size class; other rows say once, few or many, or leave the size out.

CDR3nt | CDR3aa | d_gene | v_gene | abundance | j_gene | len
TGCGCCAGCAGCTTGCAGGCTACGAACACTGAAGCTTTCTTT | CASSLQATNTEAFF | . | TRBV5-1 | few | TRBJ1-1 | 14
TGTGCCAGCAGCCTCGGACAGGGGATGCCCGGGGAGCTGTTTTTT | CASSLGQGMPGELFF | TRBD1 | TRBV5-6 | . | TRBJ2-2 | 15
TGTGCCAGCAGCCAAGAGGCCGGGCTAGCGGGGGGAAACCACCTCAGGGAGCAGTACTTC | CASSQEAGLAGGNHLREQYF | TRBD2 | TRBV4-2 | few | TRBJ2-7 | 20
TGCAGCGTTGGGCCTGGGGGGGGATGGGGAGATACGCAGTATTTT | CSVGPGGGWGDTQYF | TRBD2 | TRBV29-1 | few | TRBJ2-3 | 15
TGCAGTGCCCCCGGACTCTCGAACACTGAAGCTTTCTTT | CSAPGLSNTEAFF | . | TRBV20-1 | many | TRBJ1-1 | 13
TGTGCCAGCAGCTTGTTGAGCGGAACAGAGCAGTTCTTC | CASSLLSGTEQFF | . | TRBV5-6 | once | TRBJ2-1 | 13
TGTGCCAGCAGTTTATTCGACAGGACTAAAGGCTACACCTTC | CASSLFDRTKGYTF | . | TRBV12-3/TRBV12-4 | few | TRBJ1-2 | 14
TGTGCCAGCCTTCATGGAGGAAGCGGGAGAGCGAAAGATACGCAGTATTTT | CASLHGGSGRAKDTQYF | TRBD2 | TRBV6-2/TRBV6-3 | . | TRBJ2-3 | 17
TGTGCCAGCAGCCCCCTTCCGGGACAGGTCATCAATGAGCAGTTCTTC | CASSPLPGQVINEQFF | TRBD1 | TRBV12-3/TRBV12-4 | few | TRBJ2-1 | 16
TGTGCCAGCAGCGTAGAAGGCCACCCTCTGGAGGGTGAGCAGTTCTTC | CASSVEGHPLEGEQFF | . | TRBV9 | . | TRBJ2-1 | 16
TGTGCCAGCAGCACATCAAAGGGGGGAGCTTTCTTT | CASSTSKGGAFF | . | TRBV7-9 | . | TRBJ1-1 | 12
TGTGCCAGCAGCTTTTCCAGGCCCCCCGGGGCGTACAATGAGCAGTTCTTC | CASSFSRPPGAYNEQFF | . | TRBV7-8 | few | TRBJ2-1 | 17
TGTGCCAGCAGTTCCCCGGCGACAGGGTCCTATGGCTACACCTTC | CASSSPATGSYGYTF | TRBD1 | TRBV27 | many | TRBJ1-2 | 15
TGTGCCATCTCCCAAAGGAATGAGCAGTTCTTC | CAISQRNEQFF | . | TRBV10-3 | . | TRBJ2-1 | 11
TGTGCCACCAGTGCTAGGACAGGGGACACAGATACGCAGTATTTT | CATSARTGDTDTQYF | TRBD1 | TRBV24-1 | few | TRBJ2-3 | 15
TGTGCCAGCAGCTCGGTTCCCAACGTCCTGACTTTC | CASSSVPNVLTF | . | TRBV7-3 | few | TRBJ2-6 | 12
TGCAGTGCTAGAGAGGGGTCGGAGACCCAGTACTTC | CSAREGSETQYF | . | TRBV20-1 | . | TRBJ2-5 | 12
TGCGCCAGCAGCGACGGACAGGGGGGCCAAGAGACCCAGTACTTC | CASSDGQGGQETQYF | TRBD1 | TRBV5-1 | . | TRBJ2-5 | 15
TGTGCCAGCAGTTACTCCTTGCTGGACAGTAGCTATGGCTACACCTTC | CASSYSLLDSSYGYTF | . | TRBV6-5 | . | TRBJ1-2 | 16
TGTGCCAGCAGTTACCCTCCCTACGAGCAGTACTTC | CASSYPPYEQYF | . | TRBV12-3/TRBV12-4 | many | TRBJ2-7 | 12
TGTGCCAGCAGCTTAGCCTACTACTACGAGCAGTACTTC | CASSLAYYYEQYF | . | TRBV7-2 | . | TRBJ2-7 | 13
TGTGCCAGCAGCAAAGACCTACCGAGGGGGAAGGATACGCAGTATTTT | CASSKDLPRGKDTQYF | . | TRBV11-2 | . | TRBJ2-3 | 16
TGTGCCAGCAGCTTTGCCGGACTAGCGGGAGGCGGGGGGGCCAAAAACATTCAGTACTTC | CASSFAGLAGGGGAKNIQYF | TRBD2 | TRBV5-4 | many | TRBJ2-4 | 20
TGTGCCAGCAGTTACTCGAGAGACCTCAATGAGCAGTTCTTC | CASSYSRDLNEQFF | . | TRBV6-5 | . | TRBJ2-1 | 14
TGTGCCAGCAGCTTAAAAAACAGGGGAATTGGGTCGAGCTCCTACAATGAGCAGTTCTTC | CASSLKNRGIGSSSYNEQFF | TRBD1 | TRBV6-2/TRBV6-3 | few | TRBJ2-1 | 20
TGTGCCAGCAGCTTAGCCACAGGGGGCCACGAGCAGTACTTC | CASSLATGGHEQYF | TRBD1 | TRBV11-2 | few | TRBJ2-7 | 14
TGCGCCAGCAGCGAAAGGACGGCCTCGTACAATGAGCAGTTCTTC | CASSERTASYNEQFF | . | TRBV4-1 | . | TRBJ2-1 | 15
TGCGCCAGCAGCAAAACAGGTATCGCTATGTTTGGAGACTATGGCTACACCTTC | CASSKTGIAMFGDYGYTF | . | TRBV5-1 | . | TRBJ1-2 | 18
TGCGCCAGCAGCCTAAGACAGGGGGCAACTAATGAAAAACTGTTTTTT | CASSLRQGATNEKLFF | TRBD1 | TRBV4-3 | few | TRBJ1-4 | 16
TGTGCCAGCAGCCACTATGCACAGACGGCCTACGAGCAGTACTTC | CASSHYAQTAYEQYF | . | TRBV7-2 | . | TRBJ2-7 | 15
TGTGCCAGCAGCTTAGTAGGACAGGGGACTTCACCCCTCCACTTT | CASSLVGQGTSPLHF | TRBD1 | TRBV7-2 | . | TRBJ1-6 | 15
TGTGCCACCCGGCCAGGGACAGGGAATTCACCCCTCCACTTT | CATRPGTGNSPLHF | TRBD1 | TRBV15 | few | TRBJ1-6 | 14
TGCAGTGCTAGCCTAGCGGGAGTTAATGACGCCTACGAGCAGTACTTC | CSASLAGVNDAYEQYF | TRBD2 | TRBV20-1 | . | TRBJ2-7 | 16
TGCAGCGCCTCGACTAGCGGCTTACACTACGAGCAGTACTTC | CSASTSGLHYEQYF | TRBD2 | TRBV29-1 | many | TRBJ2-7 | 14
TGCGCCAGCAGCTTGGCGGACGGGTCACCCCTCCACTTT | CASSLADGSPLHF | . | TRBV5-1 | . | TRBJ1-6 | 13
TGTGCCAGCAGTTGGGGGCTCTTGATGGGAGGGGAGCAGTACTTC | CASSWGLLMGGEQYF | . | TRBV12-3/TRBV12-4 | few | TRBJ2-7 | 15
TGTGCCAGCAGCAAACCTCCCCAGGGTAGGACAGATACGCAGTATTTT | CASSKPPQGRTDTQYF | . | TRBV5-4 | few | TRBJ2-3 | 16
TGCAGGGCGGGACAGGCAATCATTCAAGAGACCCAGTACTTC | CRAGQAIIQETQYF | TRBD1 | TRBV20-1 | . | TRBJ2-5 | 14
TGCAGCATACCAGGACAGGGAATTGAAAAACTGTTTTTT | CSIPGQGIEKLFF | TRBD1 | TRBV29-1 | . | TRBJ1-4 | 13
TGTGCCAGCAGCAGAGGACAGATTGTATATGGCTACACCTTC | CASSRGQIVYGYTF | . | TRBV7-8 | . | TRBJ1-2 | 14
TGCAGTGCTACGGGTAGCAATCAGCCCCAGCATTTT | CSATGSNQPQHF | . | TRBV20-1 | . | TRBJ1-5 | 12
TGTGCCAGCAGTGATTCCCGGTCGATTAGCTCCTACAATGAGCAGTTCTTC | CASSDSRSISSYNEQFF | . | TRBV12-3/TRBV12-4 | . | TRBJ2-1 | 17
TGTGCCATCAGCGAGCGCGGGACGGCTAACTATGGCTACACCTTC | CAISERGTANYGYTF | . | TRBV10-3 | few | TRBJ1-2 | 15
TGTGCCAGCAGGACCAGACTAGGGAGAAAATCCGGGGAGCTGTTTTTT | CASRTRLGRKSGELFF | . | TRBV7-9 | . | TRBJ2-2 | 16
TGCGCCAGCAGCATCGGGACAGCTAGCACAGATACGCAGTATTTT | CASSIGTASTDTQYF | TRBD1 | TRBV5-1 | once | TRBJ2-3 | 15
TGCAGTGCTGGTTCTAGCGGTGACTACGAGCAGTACTTC | CSAGSSGDYEQYF | TRBD2 | TRBV20-1 | . | TRBJ2-7 | 13
TGTGCCAGCAGCCTACTAGGGGACGCCGGGGAGCTGTTTTTT | CASSLLGDAGELFF | . | TRBV9 | . | TRBJ2-2 | 14
TGCGCCAGCAGCCGCCAGACTAGCGGGGACTCCTACAATGAGCAGTTCTTC | CASSRQTSGDSYNEQFF | TRBD2 | TRBV4-3 | once | TRBJ2-1 | 17
TGCAGTTCTAGAGGCTCCCCGGGCTGGGATACGCAGTATTTT | CSSRGSPGWDTQYF | . | TRBV20-1 | . | TRBJ2-3 | 14
TGCAGTGCTAGAGGAGATGGGGGGAACACTGAAGCTTTCTTT | CSARGDGGNTEAFF | . | TRBV20-1 | many | TRBJ1-1 | 14
TGCAGTGCTAGAGTTGCCGGGACAGGGGGTGGGATCTTTTTGACTTTCTTT | CSARVAGTGGGIFLTFF | TRBD1 | TRBV20-1 | few | TRBJ1-1 | 17
TGTGCCAGCAGCCCGACCTTGCTAGCGGGGGGTAGAGAGACCCAGTACTTC | CASSPTLLAGGRETQYF | TRBD2 | TRBV11-2 | . | TRBJ2-5 | 17
TGTGCCACCAGCCGGGACTCAACTAACAATGAGCAGTTCTTC | CATSRDSTNNEQFF | . | TRBV6-1 | few | TRBJ2-1 | 14
TGTGCCAGTAGTACCGGGGCCGGGGATGAGCAGTTCTTC | CASSTGAGDEQFF | . | TRBV19 | few | TRBJ2-1 | 13
TGTGCCAGCTCACCACCTGGGACACGGATCAAAGAGACCCAGTACTTC | CASSPPGTRIKETQYF | . | TRBV18 | few | TRBJ2-5 | 16